Detailed here is one T cell receptor beta chain. Generated by immunoSEQ multiplex PCR, the TCRdb table keeps only in-frame clones and is missing some. The profile shows approximately 100,000 clones, about 89% of them singletons. This CDR3 comprises 16 residues. Germline-derived CDR1 and CDR2 are MRHNA and SNTAGT. After removal of 3 bases from V and 8 bases from J, the junction contained 12 bases not matched to a gene. This sample was taken from a study of control samples from healthy donors and cancer patients. The sequenced sample consisted of blood. The chain recombines TRBV6-4 with TRBJ2-1; TRBD1 aligns across 8 bases. The clonotype comes from a man in his thirties or forties in good health. The CDR3 here is CASSETGQGLRDEQFF. CDR3 coding DNA: TGTGCCAGCAGTGAAACCGGACAGGGACTCCGCGATGAGCAGTTCTTC.